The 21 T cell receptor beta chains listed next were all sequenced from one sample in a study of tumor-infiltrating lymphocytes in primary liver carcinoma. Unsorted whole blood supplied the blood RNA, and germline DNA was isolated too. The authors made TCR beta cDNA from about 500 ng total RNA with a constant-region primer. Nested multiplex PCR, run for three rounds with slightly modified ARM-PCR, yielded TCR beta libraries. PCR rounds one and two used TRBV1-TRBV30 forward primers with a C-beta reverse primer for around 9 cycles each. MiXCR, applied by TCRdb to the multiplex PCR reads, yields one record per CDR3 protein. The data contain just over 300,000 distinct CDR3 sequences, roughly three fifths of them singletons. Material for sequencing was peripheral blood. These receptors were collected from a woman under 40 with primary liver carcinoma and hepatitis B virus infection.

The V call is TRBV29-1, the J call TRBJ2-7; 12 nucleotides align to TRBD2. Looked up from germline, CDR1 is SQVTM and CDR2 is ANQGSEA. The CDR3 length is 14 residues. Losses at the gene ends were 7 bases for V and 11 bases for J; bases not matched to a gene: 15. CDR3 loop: CSADSGTSGYKKYF. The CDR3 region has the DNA TGCAGCGCCGACTCAGGGACTAGCGGGTACAAGAAGTACTTC.

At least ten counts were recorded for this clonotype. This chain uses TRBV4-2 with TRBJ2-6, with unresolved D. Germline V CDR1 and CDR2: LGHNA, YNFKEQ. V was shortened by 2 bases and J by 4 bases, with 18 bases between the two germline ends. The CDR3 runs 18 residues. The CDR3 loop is CASSQKFWVAGGANVLTF. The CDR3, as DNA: TGTGCCAGCAGCCAAAAGTTCTGGGTTGCAGGCGGGGCCAACGTCCTGACTTTC.

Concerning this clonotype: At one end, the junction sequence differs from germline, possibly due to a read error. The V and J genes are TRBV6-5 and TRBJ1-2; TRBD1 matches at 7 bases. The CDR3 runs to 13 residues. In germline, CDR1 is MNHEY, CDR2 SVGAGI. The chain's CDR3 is CATYNYRGIGYSF. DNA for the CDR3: TGTGCCACCTATAACTACAGGGGTATCGGCTACAGCTTC.

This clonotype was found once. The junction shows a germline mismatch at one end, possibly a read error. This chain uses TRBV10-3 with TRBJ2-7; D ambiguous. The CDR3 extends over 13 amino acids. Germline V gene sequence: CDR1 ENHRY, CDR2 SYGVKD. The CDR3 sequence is CTISPRESYEQCF. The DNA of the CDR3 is TGTACCATCAGTCCTAGAGAGTCCTACGAGCAGTGCTTC.

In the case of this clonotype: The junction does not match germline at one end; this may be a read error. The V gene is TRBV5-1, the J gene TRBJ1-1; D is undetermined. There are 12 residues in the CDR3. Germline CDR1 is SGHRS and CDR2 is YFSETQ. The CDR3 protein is CASNLADTEAFF. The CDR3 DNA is TGCGCCAGCAACTTGGCAGACACTGAAGCTTTCTTC.

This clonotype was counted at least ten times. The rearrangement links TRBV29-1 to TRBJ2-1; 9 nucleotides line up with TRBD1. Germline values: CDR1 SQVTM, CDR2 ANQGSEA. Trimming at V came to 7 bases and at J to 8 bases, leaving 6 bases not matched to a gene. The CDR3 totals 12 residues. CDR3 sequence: CSATTGGHEQFF. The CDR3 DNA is TGCAGCGCAACGACAGGGGGTCATGAGCAGTTCTTC.

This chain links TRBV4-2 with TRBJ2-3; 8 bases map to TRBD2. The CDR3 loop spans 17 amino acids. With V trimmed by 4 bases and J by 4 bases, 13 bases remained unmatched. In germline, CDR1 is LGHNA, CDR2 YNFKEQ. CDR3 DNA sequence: TGTGCCAGCAGCCCGCTGGGCCCCGGGAGGGCCCCAGATACGCAGTATTTT. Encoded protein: CASSPLGPGRAPDTQYF.

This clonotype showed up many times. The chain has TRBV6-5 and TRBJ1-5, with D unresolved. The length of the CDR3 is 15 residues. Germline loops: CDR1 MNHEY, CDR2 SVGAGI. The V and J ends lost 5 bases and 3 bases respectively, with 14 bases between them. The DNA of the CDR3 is TGTGCCAGCAGTCGCGACACAAGCACCAATCAGCCCCAGCATTTT. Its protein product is CASSRDTSTNQPQHF.

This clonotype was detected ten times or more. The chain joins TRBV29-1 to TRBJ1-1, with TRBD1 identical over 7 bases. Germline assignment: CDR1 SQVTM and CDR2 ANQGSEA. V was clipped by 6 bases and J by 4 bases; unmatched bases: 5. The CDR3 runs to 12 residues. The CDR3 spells CSVRQGSTEAFF. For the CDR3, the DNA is TGCAGCGTCCGACAGGGTAGCACTGAAGCTTTCTTT.

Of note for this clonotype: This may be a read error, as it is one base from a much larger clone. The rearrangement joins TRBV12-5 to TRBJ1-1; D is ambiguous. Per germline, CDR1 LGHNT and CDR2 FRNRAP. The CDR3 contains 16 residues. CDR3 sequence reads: CASGLVISGGRTETFF. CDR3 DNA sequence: TGTGCTAGTGGTTTGGTAATATCAGGCGGTAGGACTGAAACTTTCTTT.

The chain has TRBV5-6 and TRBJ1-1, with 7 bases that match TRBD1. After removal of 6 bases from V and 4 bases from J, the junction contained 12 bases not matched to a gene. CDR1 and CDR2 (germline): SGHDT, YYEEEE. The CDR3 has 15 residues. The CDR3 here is CASNRRGQRTTEAFF. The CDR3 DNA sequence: TGTGCCAGCAACCGGCGGGGACAGCGGACCACTGAAGCTTTCTTT.

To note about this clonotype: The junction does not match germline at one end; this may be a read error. CDR3 sequence (DNA): TGTGCCGGCAGCCACCCCCTGAACACTGAAGCTTTCTTT. Translation gives CAGSHPLNTEAFF. This chain connects TRBV4-1 to TRBJ1-1, with D unclear. Germline V gives CDR1 MGHRA, CDR2 YSYEKL. The CDR3 totals 13 residues.

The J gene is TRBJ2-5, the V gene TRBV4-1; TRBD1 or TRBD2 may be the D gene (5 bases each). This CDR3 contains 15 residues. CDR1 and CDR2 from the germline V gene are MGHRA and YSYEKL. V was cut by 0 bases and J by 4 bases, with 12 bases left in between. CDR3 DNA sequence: TGCGCCAGCAGCCAAGATCGGGGCAGTTTAGAGACCCAGTACTTC. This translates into CASSQDRGSLETQYF.

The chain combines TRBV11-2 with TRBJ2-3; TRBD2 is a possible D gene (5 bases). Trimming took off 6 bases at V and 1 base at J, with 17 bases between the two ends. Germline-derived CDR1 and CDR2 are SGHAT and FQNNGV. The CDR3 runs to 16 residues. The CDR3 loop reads CASSPRLAGGTDTQYF. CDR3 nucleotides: TGTGCCAGCAGTCCCCGGCTAGCAGGTGGCACAGATACGCAGTATTTT.

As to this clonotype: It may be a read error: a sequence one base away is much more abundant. CDR3 amino acids: CASAFRGRNSSLHF. The CDR3 DNA sequence: TGTGCCAGCGCCTTCAGGGGTCGGAATTCATCCCTCCACTTT. The V call is TRBV12-3 or TRBV12-4, the J call TRBJ1-6; D may be TRBD1 (6 bases). CDR3 size: 14 residues.

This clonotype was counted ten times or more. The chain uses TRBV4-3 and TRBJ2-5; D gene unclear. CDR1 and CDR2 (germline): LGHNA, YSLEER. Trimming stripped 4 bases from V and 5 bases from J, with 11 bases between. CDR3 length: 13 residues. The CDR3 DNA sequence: TGCGCCAGCAGCCGCGACCCCACGGAGACCCAGTACTTC. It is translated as CASSRDPTETQYF.

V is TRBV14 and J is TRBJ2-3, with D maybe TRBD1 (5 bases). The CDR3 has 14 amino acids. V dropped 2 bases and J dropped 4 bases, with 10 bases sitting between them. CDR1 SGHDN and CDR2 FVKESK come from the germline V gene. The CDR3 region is CASSQPGLADTQYF. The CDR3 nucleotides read TGTGCCAGCAGCCAACCAGGGCTGGCAGATACGCAGTATTTT.

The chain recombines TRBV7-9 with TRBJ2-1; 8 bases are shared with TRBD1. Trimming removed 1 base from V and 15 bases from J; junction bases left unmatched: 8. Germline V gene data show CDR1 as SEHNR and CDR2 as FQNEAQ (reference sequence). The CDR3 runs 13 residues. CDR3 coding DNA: TGTGCCAGCAGCTTAGTGGACAGGGTTGAAATGTTCTTC. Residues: CASSLVDRVEMFF.

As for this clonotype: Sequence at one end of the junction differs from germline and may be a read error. The CDR3 region has the DNA TGTACCAGCAGCGAGATAGCGGGAGGATACACAGATACGCAGTATTTT. It translates to CTSSEIAGGYTDTQYF. The chain combines TRBV11-2 with TRBJ2-3; 10 nucleotides line up with TRBD2. The CDR3 consists of 16 residues. CDR1 SGHAT and CDR2 FQNNGV come from the germline V gene.

CDR3 DNA sequence: TGCATCGTCCCACCCGGACACACAGATACGCAGTATTTT. Residues: CIVPPGHTDTQYF. The chain couples TRBV29-1 to TRBJ2-3, with D tentatively TRBD1 (5 bases). The CDR3 has 13 amino acids. Germline CDR1 SQVTM, CDR2 ANQGSEA.

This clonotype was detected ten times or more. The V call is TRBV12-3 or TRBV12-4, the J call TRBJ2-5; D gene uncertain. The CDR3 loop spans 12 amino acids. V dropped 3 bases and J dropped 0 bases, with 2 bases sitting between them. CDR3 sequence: CASSLYQETQYF. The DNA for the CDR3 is TGTGCCAGCAGTTTGTACCAAGAGACCCAGTACTTC.